This TCR beta chain was sequenced in a study of blood T cell repertoires in COVID-19. Overall study context: Material from acute and convalescent COVID-19 was sourced from the United States, Italy and Spain.

CDR1 is SGHAT and CDR2 is FQNNGV in the germline V gene. Between the trimmed V and J ends, which lost 5 bases and 0 bases, there was a span of 14 bases. The CDR3 totals 15 residues. In Seattle, patients joined the study during active infection and were tracked longitudinally. Generated by immunoSEQ multiplex PCR, the TCRdb table keeps only in-frame clones and is missing some. The sample lists over 150,000 clones, roughly 88% seen once, with approximately 4.6% in the top ten. This clone was picked up a small number of times. This chain connects TRBV11-2 to TRBJ2-7; TRBD1 might be the D (6 bases). The TCR sequence derives from a man aged 18 to 29 with COVID-19, enrolled during active disease. What was sequenced was peripheral blood. Here the CDR3 DNA reads TGTGCCAGCAGCCCCCTGTGGGGGCGCTCCTACGAGCAGTACTTC. It is translated as CASSPLWGRSYEQYF. Looking up the rest from reference TRBV11-2 and TRBJ2-7 gives the full variable domain: EAGVAQSPRYKIIEKRQSVAFWCNPISGHATLYWYQQILGQGPKLLIQFQNNGVVDDSQLPKDRFSAERLKGVDSTLKIQPAKLEDSAVYLCASSPLWGRSYEQYFGPGTRLTVT.